This T cell receptor (beta chain) was identified during a study of blood T cell repertoires in COVID-19. V was shortened by 6 bases and J by 1 base, with 9 bases between the two germline ends. This CDR3 contains 13 residues. Germline V gene sequence: CDR1 SNHLY, CDR2 FYNNEI. The method was immunoSEQ multiplex PCR; TCRdb's version includes in-frame clones alone and lacks a portion of them. Of 30,000 to 40,000 clones listed, around 86% are singletons. The TCR sequence derives from a man aged 70 or older with acute or convalescent COVID-19. Sequencing input: peripheral blood. The chain links TRBV2 to TRBJ1-1; D remains unclear. This CDR3 reads CASRADGNTEAFF. In nucleotides, the CDR3 is TGTGCCAGCAGAGCGGACGGGAACACTGAAGCTTTCTTT.